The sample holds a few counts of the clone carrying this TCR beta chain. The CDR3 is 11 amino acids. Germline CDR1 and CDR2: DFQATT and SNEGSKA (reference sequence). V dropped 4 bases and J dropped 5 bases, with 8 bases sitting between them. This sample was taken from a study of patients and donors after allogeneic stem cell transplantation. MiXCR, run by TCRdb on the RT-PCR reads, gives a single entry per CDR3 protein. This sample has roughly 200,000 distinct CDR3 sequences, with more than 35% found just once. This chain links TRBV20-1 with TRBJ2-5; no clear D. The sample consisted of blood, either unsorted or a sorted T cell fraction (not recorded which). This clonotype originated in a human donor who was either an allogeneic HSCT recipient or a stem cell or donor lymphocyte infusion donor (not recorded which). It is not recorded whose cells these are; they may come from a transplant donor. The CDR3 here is CSAIGSETQYF. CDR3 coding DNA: TGCAGTGCTATAGGATCGGAGACCCAGTACTTC.